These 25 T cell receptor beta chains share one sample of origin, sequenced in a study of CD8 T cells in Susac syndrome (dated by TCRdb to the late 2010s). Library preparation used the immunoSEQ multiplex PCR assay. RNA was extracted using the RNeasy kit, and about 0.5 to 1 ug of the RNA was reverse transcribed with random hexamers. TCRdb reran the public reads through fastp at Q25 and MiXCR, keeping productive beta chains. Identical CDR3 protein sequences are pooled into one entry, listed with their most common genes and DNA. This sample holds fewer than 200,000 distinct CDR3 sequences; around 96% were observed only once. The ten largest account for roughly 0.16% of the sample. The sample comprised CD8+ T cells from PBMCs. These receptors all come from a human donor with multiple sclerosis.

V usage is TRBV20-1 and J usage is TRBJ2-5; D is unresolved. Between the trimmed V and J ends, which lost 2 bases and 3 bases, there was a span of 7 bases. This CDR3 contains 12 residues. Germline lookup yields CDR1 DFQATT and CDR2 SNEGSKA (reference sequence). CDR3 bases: TGCAGTGCTAGACCCCTAGAAGAGACCCAGTACTTC. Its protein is CSARPLEETQYF.

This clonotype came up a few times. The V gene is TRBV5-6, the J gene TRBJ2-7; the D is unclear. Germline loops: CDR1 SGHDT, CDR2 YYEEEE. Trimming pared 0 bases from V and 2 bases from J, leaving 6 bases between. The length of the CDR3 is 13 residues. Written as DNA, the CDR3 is TGTGCCAGCAGCTTGGCTGTGGCCTACGAGCAGTACTTC. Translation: CASSLAVAYEQYF.

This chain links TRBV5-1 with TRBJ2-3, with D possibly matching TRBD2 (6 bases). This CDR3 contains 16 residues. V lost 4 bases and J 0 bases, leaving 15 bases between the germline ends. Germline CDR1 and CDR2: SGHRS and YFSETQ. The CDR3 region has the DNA TGCGCCAGCAGCCTGACTAGTGAGAAAAGCACAGATACGCAGTATTTT. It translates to CASSLTSEKSTDTQYF. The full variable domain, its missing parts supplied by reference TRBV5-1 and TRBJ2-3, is KAGVTQTPRYLIKTRGQQVTLSCSPISGHRSVSWYQQTPGQGLQFLFEYFSETQRNKGNFPGRFSGRQFSNSRSEMNVSTLELGDSALYLCASSLTSEKSTDTQYFGPGTRLTVL.

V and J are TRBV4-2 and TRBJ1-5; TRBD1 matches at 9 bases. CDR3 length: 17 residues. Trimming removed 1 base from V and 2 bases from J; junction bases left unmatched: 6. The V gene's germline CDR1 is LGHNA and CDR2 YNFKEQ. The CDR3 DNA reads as TGTGCCAGCAGCCAAGTACAGGGGGCGTCGGGCAATCAGCCCCAGCATTTT. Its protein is CASSQVQGASGNQPQHF.

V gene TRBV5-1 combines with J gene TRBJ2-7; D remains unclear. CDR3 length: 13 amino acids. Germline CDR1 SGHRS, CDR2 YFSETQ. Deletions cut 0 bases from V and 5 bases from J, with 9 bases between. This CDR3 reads CASSLGDWDEQYF. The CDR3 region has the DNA TGCGCCAGCAGCTTGGGGGATTGGGACGAGCAGTACTTC.

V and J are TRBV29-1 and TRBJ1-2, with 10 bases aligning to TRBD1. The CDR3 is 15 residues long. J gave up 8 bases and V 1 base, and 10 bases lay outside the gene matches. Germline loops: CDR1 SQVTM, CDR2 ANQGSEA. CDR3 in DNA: TGCAGCGTTGAAGGAGGGACAGGGGCCCGGTGGGGCTACACCTTC. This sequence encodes CSVEGGTGARWGYTF.

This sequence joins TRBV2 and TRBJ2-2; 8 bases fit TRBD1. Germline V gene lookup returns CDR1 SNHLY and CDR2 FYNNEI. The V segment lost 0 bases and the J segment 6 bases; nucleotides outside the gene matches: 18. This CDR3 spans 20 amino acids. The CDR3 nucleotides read TGTGCCAGCAGTGAAGCGCCAGGCTTCCCGGGACAGGTTTTGGCCGGGGAGCTGTTTTTT. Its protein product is CASSEAPGFPGQVLAGELFF.

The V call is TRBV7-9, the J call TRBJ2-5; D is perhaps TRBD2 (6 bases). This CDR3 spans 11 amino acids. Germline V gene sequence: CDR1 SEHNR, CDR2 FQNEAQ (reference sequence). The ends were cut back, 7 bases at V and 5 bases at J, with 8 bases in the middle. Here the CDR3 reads CASTRGETQYF. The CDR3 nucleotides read TGTGCCAGCACCCGGGGGGAGACCCAGTACTTC. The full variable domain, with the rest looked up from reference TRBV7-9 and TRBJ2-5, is DTGVSQNPRHKITKRGQNVTFRCDPISEHNRLYWYRQTLGQGPEFLTYFQNEAQLEKSRLLSDRFSAERPKGSFSTLEIQRTEQGDSAMYLCASTRGETQYFGPGTRLLVL.

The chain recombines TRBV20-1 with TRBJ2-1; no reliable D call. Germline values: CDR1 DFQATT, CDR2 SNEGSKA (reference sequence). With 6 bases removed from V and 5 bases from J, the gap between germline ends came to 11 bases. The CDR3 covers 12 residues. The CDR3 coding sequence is TGCAGTGCAACCCCGGCGAACAATGAGCAGTTCTTC. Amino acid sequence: CSATPANNEQFF.

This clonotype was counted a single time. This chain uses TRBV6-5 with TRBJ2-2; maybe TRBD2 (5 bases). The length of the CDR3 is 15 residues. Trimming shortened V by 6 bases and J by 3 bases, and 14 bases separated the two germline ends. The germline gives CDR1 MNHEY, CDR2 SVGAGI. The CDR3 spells CASRLRTGYTGELFF. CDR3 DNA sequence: TGTGCCAGCAGACTTCGGACTGGCTACACCGGGGAGCTGTTTTTT.

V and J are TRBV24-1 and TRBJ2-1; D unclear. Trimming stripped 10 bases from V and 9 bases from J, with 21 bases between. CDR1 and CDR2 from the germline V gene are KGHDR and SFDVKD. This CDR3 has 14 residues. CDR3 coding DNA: TGTGCCACGCAGGATTGGAGTCCGCATAGTGAGCAGTTCTTC. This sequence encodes CATQDWSPHSEQFF.

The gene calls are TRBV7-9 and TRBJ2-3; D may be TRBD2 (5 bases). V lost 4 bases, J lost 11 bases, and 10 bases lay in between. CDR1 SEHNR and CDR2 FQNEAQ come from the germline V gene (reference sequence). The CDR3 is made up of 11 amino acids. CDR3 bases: TGTGCCAGCAGCTCCTCCCGGGAGCAGTATTTT. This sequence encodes CASSSSREQYF.

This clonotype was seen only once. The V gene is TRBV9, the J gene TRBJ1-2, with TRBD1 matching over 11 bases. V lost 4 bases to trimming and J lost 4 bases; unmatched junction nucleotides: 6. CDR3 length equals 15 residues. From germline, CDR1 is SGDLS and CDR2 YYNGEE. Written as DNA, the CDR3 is TGTGCCAGCAGCCCCCTGGGGACAGGGGGCTATGGCTACACCTTC. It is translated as CASSPLGTGGYGYTF.

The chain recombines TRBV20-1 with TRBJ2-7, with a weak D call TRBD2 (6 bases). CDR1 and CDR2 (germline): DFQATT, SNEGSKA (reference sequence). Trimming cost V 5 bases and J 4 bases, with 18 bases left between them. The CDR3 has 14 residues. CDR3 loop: CSAVSGFGGYEQYF. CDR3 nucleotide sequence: TGCAGTGCTGTTTCGGGGTTCGGGGGTTACGAGCAGTACTTC.

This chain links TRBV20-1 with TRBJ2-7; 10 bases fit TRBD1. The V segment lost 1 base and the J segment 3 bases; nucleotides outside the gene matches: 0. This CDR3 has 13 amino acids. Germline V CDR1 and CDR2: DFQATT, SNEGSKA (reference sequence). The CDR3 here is CSARGTGGYEQYF. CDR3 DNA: TGCAGTGCTAGAGGGACAGGGGGCTACGAGCAGTACTTC.

The CDR3, as DNA: TGTGCCAGCAGTCAGCAGGGGGGAACTGAAGCTTTCTTT. This gives the protein CASSQQGGTEAFF. V and J are TRBV28 and TRBJ1-1; TRBD1 matches 7 bases. This CDR3 region has 13 residues. V was clipped by 5 bases and J by 5 bases; unmatched bases: 5. Germline V lookup: CDR1 MDHEN, CDR2 SYDVKM.

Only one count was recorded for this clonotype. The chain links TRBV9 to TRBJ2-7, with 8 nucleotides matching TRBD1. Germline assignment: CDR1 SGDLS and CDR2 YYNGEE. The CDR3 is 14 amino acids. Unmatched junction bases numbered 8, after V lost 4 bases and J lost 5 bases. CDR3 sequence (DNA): TGTGCCAGCAGCCCAGGGTCAGGGGGCGACGAGCAGTACTTC. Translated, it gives CASSPGSGGDEQYF.

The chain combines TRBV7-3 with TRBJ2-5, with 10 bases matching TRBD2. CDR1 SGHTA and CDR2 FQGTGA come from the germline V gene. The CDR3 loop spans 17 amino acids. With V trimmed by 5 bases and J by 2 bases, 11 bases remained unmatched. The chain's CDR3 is CASSKEPSGRGQETQYF. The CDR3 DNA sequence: TGTGCCAGCAGCAAAGAACCTAGCGGGAGAGGTCAAGAGACCCAGTACTTC.

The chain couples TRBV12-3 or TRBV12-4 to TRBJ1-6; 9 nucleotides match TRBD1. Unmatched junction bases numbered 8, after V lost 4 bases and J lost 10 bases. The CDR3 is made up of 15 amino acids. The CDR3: CASSWGGTGTSPLHF. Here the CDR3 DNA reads TGTGCCAGCAGTTGGGGGGGGACAGGGACCTCACCCCTCCACTTT.

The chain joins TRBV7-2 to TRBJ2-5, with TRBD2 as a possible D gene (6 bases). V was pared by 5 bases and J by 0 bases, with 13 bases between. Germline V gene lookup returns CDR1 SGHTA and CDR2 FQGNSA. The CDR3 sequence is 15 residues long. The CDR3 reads CASSPRDLNQETQYF. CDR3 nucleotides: TGTGCCAGCAGCCCCCGGGACTTGAACCAAGAGACCCAGTACTTC.

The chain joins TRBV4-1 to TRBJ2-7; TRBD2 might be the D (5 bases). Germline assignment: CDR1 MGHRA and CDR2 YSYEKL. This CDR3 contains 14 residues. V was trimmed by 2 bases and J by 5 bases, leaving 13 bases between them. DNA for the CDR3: TGCGCCAGCAGCCAAAGGGCAACGGGGAACGAGCAGTACTTC. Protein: CASSQRATGNEQYF.

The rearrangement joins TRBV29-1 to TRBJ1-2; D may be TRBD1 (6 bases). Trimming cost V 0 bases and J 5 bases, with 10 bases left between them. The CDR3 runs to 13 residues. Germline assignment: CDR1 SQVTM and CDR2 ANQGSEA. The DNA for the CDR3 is TGCAGCGTTGAAGAACGGACAGCGTATGGCTACACCTTC. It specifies CSVEERTAYGYTF.

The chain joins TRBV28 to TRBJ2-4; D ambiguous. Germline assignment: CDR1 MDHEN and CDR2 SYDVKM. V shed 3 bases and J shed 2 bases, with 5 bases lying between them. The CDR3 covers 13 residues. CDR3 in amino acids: CASSFGTKNIQYF. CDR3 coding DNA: TGTGCCAGCAGTTTTGGGACCAAAAACATTCAGTACTTC.

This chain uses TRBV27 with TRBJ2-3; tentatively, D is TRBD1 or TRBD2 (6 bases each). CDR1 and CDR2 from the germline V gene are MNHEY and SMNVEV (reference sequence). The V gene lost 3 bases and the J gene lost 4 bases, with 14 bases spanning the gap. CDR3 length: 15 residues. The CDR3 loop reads CASSFIRGHSDTQYF. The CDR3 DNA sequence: TGTGCCAGCAGTTTTATCCGGGGGCATTCAGATACGCAGTATTTT.

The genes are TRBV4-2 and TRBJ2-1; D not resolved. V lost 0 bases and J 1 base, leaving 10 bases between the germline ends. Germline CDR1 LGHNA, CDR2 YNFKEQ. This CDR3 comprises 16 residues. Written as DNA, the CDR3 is TGTGCCAGCAGCCAAGATGAATGGGGATCCTACAATGAGCAGTTCTTC. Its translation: CASSQDEWGSYNEQFF.